These 16 T cell receptor beta chains originate from one sample sequenced in a study of siplizumab effects on memory and regulatory T cells. TCRdb keeps only in-frame clones here, not all; method: immunoSEQ multiplex PCR. The sample holds approximately 100,000 clones, about 91% seen once. The sequencing sample was made of CD4+ T cells sorted from blood. Receptors originate from a human donor in good health. Some clones in this sample may be carry-over from other donors' samples.

The sample holds one count of this clone. The rearrangement uses TRBV19 and TRBJ1-1, with D possibly matching TRBD1 (6 bases). The germline CDR1 and CDR2 sequences are LNHDA and SQIVND (reference sequence). This CDR3 has 14 residues. The germline V and J ends were trimmed by 9 bases and 0 bases, with 14 bases remaining between them. As DNA, the CDR3 is TGTGCCAGCTCCCTAGGACAGTTGAACACTGAAGCTTTCTTT. Residues: CASSLGQLNTEAFF.

The chain joins TRBV11-3 to TRBJ2-7; D unclear. The CDR3 contains 13 residues. Germline V gene sequence: CDR1 SGHNT, CDR2 YENEEA. V lost 1 base to trimming and J lost 6 bases, with 10 bases between them. Here the CDR3 reads CASSLVAGSEQYF. The CDR3 DNA reads as TGTGCCAGCAGCTTAGTAGCTGGCTCCGAGCAGTACTTC. The whole variable domain, remainder taken from reference TRBV11-3 and TRBJ2-7, is EAGVVQSPRYKIIEKKQPVAFWCNPISGHNTLYWYLQNLGQGPELLIRYENEEAVDDSQLPKDRFSAERLKGVDSTLKIQPAELGDSAVYLCASSLVAGSEQYFGPGTRLTVT.

The chain combines TRBV11-2 with TRBJ1-6; TRBD1 aligns across 7 bases. The CDR3 runs 14 residues. The V gene end was trimmed by 5 bases and the J gene end by 10 bases; junction bases not matched to a gene: 8. CDR1 and CDR2 (germline): SGHAT, FQNNGV. Here the CDR3 reads CASSLTGRDSPLHF. Written as DNA, the CDR3 is TGTGCCAGCAGCCTGACAGGGAGGGACTCACCCCTCCACTTT.

The rearrangement joins TRBV9 to TRBJ2-3; 12 bases align to TRBD2. Germline assignment: CDR1 SGDLS and CDR2 YYNGEE. With V trimmed by 0 bases and J by 5 bases, 4 bases remained unmatched. CDR3 length: 16 amino acids. The CDR3 sequence is CASSVEPLAGGDTQYF. DNA for the CDR3: TGTGCCAGCAGCGTAGAGCCACTAGCGGGAGGAGATACGCAGTATTTT.

The V and J genes are TRBV19 and TRBJ2-1; 7 positions agree with TRBD1. The CDR3 is made up of 12 amino acids. Per germline, CDR1 LNHDA and CDR2 SQIVND (reference sequence). The trim removed 3 bases at V and 7 bases at J, leaving 0 bases unmatched. The CDR3 protein is CASSMTGNEQFF. The CDR3 nucleotides read TGTGCCAGTAGTATGACAGGGAATGAGCAGTTCTTC.

J is TRBJ1-4 and V is TRBV5-4; a weak D match, TRBD1 (5 bases). Germline-derived CDR1 and CDR2 are SGHNT and YYREEE (reference sequence). The V and J ends lost 2 bases and 7 bases respectively, with 9 bases between them. This CDR3 has 13 residues. The CDR3 sequence is CASSFREGEKLFF. DNA for the CDR3: TGTGCCAGCAGCTTCAGGGAGGGTGAAAAACTGTTTTTT. The entire variable domain, with the rest obtained from reference TRBV5-4 and TRBJ1-4, is as follows: ETGVTQSPTHLIKTRGQQVTLRCSSQSGHNTVSWYQQALGQGPQFIFQYYREEENGRGNFPPRFSGLQFPNYSSELNVNALELDDSALYLCASSFREGEKLFFGSGTQLSVL.

J is TRBJ2-4 and V is TRBV28, with D unclear. V gave up 5 bases and J gave up 2 bases, with 10 bases separating them. The CDR3 consists of 14 residues. Germline V gene data show CDR1 as MDHEN and CDR2 as SYDVKM. CDR3 DNA: TGTGCCAGCAGTAATGGCAGGACCAAAAACATTCAGTACTTC. It encodes CASSNGRTKNIQYF.

This chain links TRBV5-6 with TRBJ2-5; no firm D call. CDR3 length: 13 residues. Germline CDR1 is SGHDT and CDR2 is YYEEEE. V lost 4 bases and J 1 base, leaving 8 bases between the germline ends. This CDR3 is CASSPDSQETQYF. The CDR3, as DNA: TGTGCCAGCAGCCCCGATTCCCAAGAGACCCAGTACTTC.

The chain is built from TRBV28 and TRBJ2-7; D is perhaps TRBD1 (5 bases). V lost 4 bases and J lost 9, with 16 bases in between. Germline V gives CDR1 MDHEN, CDR2 SYDVKM. The CDR3 spans 13 residues. CDR3 coding DNA: TGTGCCAGCAGTTCCCCTGGGGCGTTAGGGCAGTACTTC. Protein sequence: CASSSPGALGQYF. The full variable domain, its missing parts supplied by reference TRBV28 and TRBJ2-7, is DVKVTQSSRYLVKRTGEKVFLECVQDMDHENMFWYRQDPGLGLRLIYFSYDVKMKEKGDIPEGYSVSREKKERFSLILESASTNQTSMYLCASSSPGALGQYFGPGTRLTVT.

V is TRBV4-2 and J is TRBJ2-3, with 9 bases matching TRBD1. Germline CDR1 is LGHNA and CDR2 is YNFKEQ. The ends lost 0 bases at V and 5 bases at J; junction bases unmatched: 9. CDR3 length equals 17 residues. The CDR3 spells CASSQEAGQGFRDTQYF. CDR3 nucleotide sequence: TGTGCCAGCAGCCAAGAGGCGGGACAGGGTTTTCGAGATACGCAGTATTTT.

The chain is built from TRBV28 and TRBJ1-2; D call uncertain. From germline, CDR1 is MDHEN and CDR2 SYDVKM. The CDR3 has 12 amino acids. The V end lost 5 bases, the J end lost 4 bases, and 8 bases lay between the germline ends. The CDR3 coding sequence is TGTGCCAGCAGTCTACCTTTCTATGGCTACACCTTC. This codes for CASSLPFYGYTF.

The chain combines TRBV5-4 with TRBJ1-2; D gene unclear. V lost 3 bases and J 7 bases, leaving 7 bases between the germline ends. The germline CDR1 and CDR2 sequences are SGHNT and YYREEE (reference sequence). CDR3 length: 11 residues. The CDR3 spells CASSWVGGYTF. CDR3 nucleotide sequence: TGTGCCAGCAGCTGGGTGGGTGGCTACACCTTC.

This chain uses TRBV28 with TRBJ2-3, with no clear D. V lost 6 bases, J lost 2 bases, and 15 bases lay in between. Looked up from germline, CDR1 is MDHEN and CDR2 is SYDVKM. There are 15 residues in the CDR3. The CDR3 bases are TGTGCCAGCAGATCAGCTCGGCAGAACACAGATACGCAGTATTTT. Translated: CASRSARQNTDTQYF.

The chain is built from TRBV19 and TRBJ2-4; TRBD2 matches at 7 bases. J gave up 6 bases and V 4 bases, and 12 bases lay outside the gene matches. Looked up from germline, CDR1 is LNHDA and CDR2 is SQIVND (reference sequence). The CDR3 consists of 16 residues. CDR3 sequence (DNA): TGTGCCAGTAGTAAAGGGACTACAGTAATCCTAAACATTCAGTACTTC. It encodes CASSKGTTVILNIQYF.

The chain uses TRBV2 and TRBJ1-1; no reliable D call. The CDR3 loop spans 15 amino acids. V lost 7 bases, J lost 4 bases, and 19 bases lay in between. Germline CDR1 SNHLY, CDR2 FYNNEI. CDR3 nucleotide sequence: TGTGCCAGCAAGGTAAACAGTCACTCGAGCACTGAAGCTTTCTTT. Translating it yields CASKVNSHSSTEAFF.

The V gene is TRBV10-1, the J gene TRBJ1-1; D not resolved. Trimming took off 4 bases at V and 10 bases at J, with 19 bases between the two ends. In germline, CDR1 is WNHNN, CDR2 SYGVQD (reference sequence). This CDR3 region has 14 residues. In DNA, the CDR3 is TGCGCCAGCAGTGGTGTCAGCTTCCCAAGTCGAGCTTTCTTT. Protein product: CASSGVSFPSRAFF.